Sequencing of this TCR beta chain was carried out in a study of blood T cell repertoires in COVID-19. About the research overall: Acute and convalescent COVID-19 samples came from the United States, Italy and Spain. T cells, B-cell-depleted T cells, or PBMCs provided the cDNA or gDNA that served as material.

In the original analysis: Cell counts per sample came from amplifying reference gene primers. The repertoire was sequenced with immunoSEQ multiplex PCR; TCRdb's copy has only in-frame clones and lacks some. From that table come the V and J calls and clone size; the DNA was used to work out D and trimming. The sample holds about 270,000 clones; more than 70% are singletons and the top ten take roughly 2.5%. The CDR3 sequence is 14 residues long. Looked up from germline, CDR1 is MGHRA and CDR2 is YSYEKL. V gave up 0 bases and J gave up 5 bases, with 10 bases separating them. Specimen: peripheral blood. The chain employs TRBV4-1 and TRBJ2-5, with D possibly TRBD1 on 5 matching bases. This receptor was obtained from a woman in her forties or fifties with acute or convalescent COVID-19. The CDR3 spells CASSQDPGRETQYF. DNA of the CDR3: TGCGCCAGCAGCCAAGACCCAGGGCGGGAGACCCAGTACTTC.